These T cell receptor beta chains were read from a single sample in a study of blood T cell repertoires in COVID-19. TCRdb's table, derived via immunoSEQ multiplex PCR, lists solely in-frame clones and lacks some. The repertoire has roughly 360,000 clones, roughly 90% of them found once; the top ten carry roughly 0.97%. Sequences were obtained from PBMCs or T cells enriched from blood (not recorded which). The receptor set was obtained from a woman in her thirties with acute COVID-19. Each CDR3 is given without its conserved first and last residue. Fields, in order: V gene, J gene, CDR3 protein.

TRBV18,TRBJ1-4,ASSPQQGNEKLF
TRBV6-5,TRBJ2-1,ASSYRGLLGVDEQF
TRBV7-2,TRBJ2-1,ASSPRRGTTGEQF
TRBV5-1,TRBJ2-3,ASSLNAGDWTQY
TRBV5-1,TRBJ2-2,ASTFPGDSDTGELF
TRBV5-1,TRBJ2-3,ASSGRGGHTDTQY
TRBV2,TRBJ1-4,ASNPVATNEKLF
TRBV12-3/TRBV12-4,TRBJ2-7,ASSLSTYEQY
TRBV5-1,TRBJ2-2,ASRSYRGFSTGELF
TRBV7-2,TRBJ2-7,ASSLVGTASGQQY
TRBV7-2,TRBJ1-4,ASSLSGYRSEKLF
TRBV15,TRBJ1-2,ATSSPTLANYGYT
TRBV20-1,TRBJ1-2,SAKDPVGYT
TRBV6-6,TRBJ2-7,ASSYVTGGYEQY
TRBV7-2,TRBJ2-7,ASSPRLGASYEQY
TRBV2,TRBJ1-1,ANQGNMNTEAF
TRBV3-1/TRBV3-2,TRBJ1-2,ASSQVLAFGGYT
TRBV4-3,TRBJ2-1,ASSQDRRTRGYNEQF
TRBV5-1,TRBJ1-2,ASSPPGAGSGYT
TRBV12-3/TRBV12-4,TRBJ2-5,ASSLWREGTQY
TRBV9,TRBJ2-3,ASSVGGDETDTQY
TRBV7-8,TRBJ2-6,ASTDGGSGANVLT
TRBV6-4,TRBJ2-2,ASSDSSLSTGELF
TRBV6-5,TRBJ1-6,ASRPTGVGSPLH
TRBV13,TRBJ1-2,ASSQTGGWYGYT
TRBV27,TRBJ1-2,ASSLSGQVEYT
TRBV18,TRBJ2-3,ASSPLRQTPGLLVLATDTQY
TRBV7-6,TRBJ2-3,ASSLIQGGIHSTDTQY
TRBV28,TRBJ2-5,ASSPTGTAQEGQY
TRBV6-6,TRBJ1-5,ASSLPGQPQH